The clone carrying this T cell receptor (beta chain) has more than one count but fewer than ten. TCRdb reprocessed the 5' RACE reads with MiXCR, giving one entry per CDR3 protein. The table has about 250,000 distinct CDR3 sequences, 15% seen once; the top ten hold approximately 2.1%. The data stem from a study of T-cell memory formation after mild COVID-19. The overall study: TCR clusters largely stayed donor specific.

CDR1 is SGHRS, CDR2 YFSETQ, per germline. The CDR3 is 15 residues long. V dropped 2 bases and J dropped 10; count of bases not matched to a gene: 7. The TCR was taken from an adult woman who had mild COVID-19 (a few samples of this study predate the infection). Cell type and time point are not known. J is TRBJ2-1 and V is TRBV5-1, with TRBD1 matching 12 bases. Sequencing was carried out using PBMCs or a T cell subset sorted from them (not recorded which). The DNA of the CDR3 is TGCGCCAGCAGCTTCCGGGACAGGGGGCGAGGAGAGCAGTTCTTC. Translating gives CASSFRDRGRGEQFF.